This T cell receptor (beta chain) was recovered during a study of blood T cell repertoires in COVID-19. In the authors' methods: Estimation of nucleated cell counts was performed using reference gene primer amplification. The assay was immunoSEQ multiplex PCR, and TCRdb's table has in-frame clones only and misses some. V, J and clone size derive from that table, while D and trimming were established from the DNA sequence. The table shows around 250,000 clones, with approximately 82% occurring only once. Sequenced material: peripheral blood. The clonotype was recovered from a woman older than 75 with acute or convalescent COVID-19.

CDR3 nucleotides: TGTGCCAGCAGCAGGAGGACAGGGGAGGCCGGGGAGCTGTTTTTT. Its translation is CASSRRTGEAGELFF. The chain combines TRBV7-2 with TRBJ2-2, with 9 bases identical to TRBD1. Germline CDR1 SGHTA, CDR2 FQGNSA. The CDR3 consists of 15 residues. Unmatched junction bases numbered 7, after V lost 5 bases and J lost 6 bases.